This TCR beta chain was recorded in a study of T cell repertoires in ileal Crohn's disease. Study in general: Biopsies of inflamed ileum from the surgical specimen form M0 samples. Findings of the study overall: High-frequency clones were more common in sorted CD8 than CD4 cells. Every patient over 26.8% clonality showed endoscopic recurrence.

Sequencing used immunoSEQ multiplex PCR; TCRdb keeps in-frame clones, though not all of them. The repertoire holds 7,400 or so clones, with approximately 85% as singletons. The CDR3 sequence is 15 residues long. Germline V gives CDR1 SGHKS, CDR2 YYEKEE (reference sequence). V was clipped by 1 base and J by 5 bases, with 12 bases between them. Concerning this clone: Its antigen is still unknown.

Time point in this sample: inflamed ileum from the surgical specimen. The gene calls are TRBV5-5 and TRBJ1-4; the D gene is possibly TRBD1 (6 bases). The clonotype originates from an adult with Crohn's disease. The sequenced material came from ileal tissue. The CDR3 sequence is CASSLRSGANEKLFF. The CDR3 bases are TGTGCCAGCAGCTTGAGGTCAGGGGCGAATGAAAAACTGTTTTTT.